This TCR beta chain was observed in a study of T cells after yellow fever vaccination. Study context: Fractions containing few cells were prepared with SMART-Seq v4 Ultra Low Input.

Researchers made TCR cDNA using 5'RACE template switching, and this step added a universal primer site and UMIs. TCRdb called the 5' RACE reads again in MiXCR, with one record for every CDR3 protein. The sample lists about 580,000 distinct CDR3 sequences, roughly a sixth seen once, with about 18% in the top ten. Study observations and caveats: Contamination by abundant bulk-population clonotypes could be present in FACS-sorted repertoires. By day 5 rather than day 15, the secondary response had peaked, though it was weaker.

A few counts support this clonotype. The antigen is not known. Trimming removed 1 base from V and 4 bases from J, with 11 bases in between. The CDR3 extends over 16 amino acids. From germline, CDR1 is SGHTA and CDR2 FQGNSA. The TCR originated in a man between 18 and 29 years old who received the YFV17D yellow fever vaccine. This rearrangement joins TRBV7-2 to TRBJ1-6; no clear D. Sequencing was performed on PBMCs, taken less than 6 days after the first yellow fever vaccination. For the CDR3, the DNA is TGTGCCAGCAGCTTAGGGAGGGCGCGTTATAATTCACCCCTCCACTTT. Translating it yields CASSLGRARYNSPLHF.